This T cell receptor (beta chain) appears in the sequencing data of a study of cytomegalovirus exposure and HLA in healthy donors. Among the roughly 110 subjects of the validation cohort, separate from the roughly 730-subject first cohort, were the donors. Clones were sequenced by immunoSEQ multiplex PCR, and TCRdb holds only the in-frame ones, with some missing. The repertoire consists of about 150,000 clones, with about 86% occurring once and the leading ten covering 2% to 2.5%. The V and J ends lost 6 bases and 1 base, in that order; junction bases with no gene match: 11. The germline gives CDR1 MNHEY, CDR2 SMNVEV (reference sequence). CDR3 length equals 19 residues. General study results and limits: A classifier reportedly called cytomegalovirus status with high sensitivity and specificity. In vitro experiments confirmed that three CMV-associated chains were specific for CMV antigens.

Regarding this clone: Its antigen is not identified.

Sample: PBMCs. V usage is TRBV27 and J usage is TRBJ2-1; 14 bases line up with TRBD2. The clonotype comes from a human donor in good health. The chain's CDR3 is CASSFRLAGGQVSYNEQFF. As DNA, the CDR3 is TGTGCCAGCAGCTTCCGACTAGCGGGGGGGCAGGTTTCCTACAATGAGCAGTTCTTC.